The sequence of this TCR beta chain was determined in a study of T cell changes during pregnancy in multiple sclerosis. CDR3 length: 15 residues. Germline loops: CDR1 SGHKS, CDR2 YYEKEE (reference sequence). V lost 3 bases and J lost 13; bases outside the gene matches: 16. Clones were sequenced by immunoSEQ multiplex PCR, and TCRdb holds only the in-frame ones, with some missing. The repertoire holds around 55,000 clones, with approximately 90% as singletons. Source: CD4+ T cells from peripheral blood mononuclear cells, taken in the first trimester of pregnancy. The genes are TRBV5-5 and TRBJ2-1, with 7 nucleotides matching TRBD2. The sequence was collected from a female donor with multiple sclerosis, enrolled in a pregnancy study. CDR3 amino acids: CASSSEGLSIRIQFF. CDR3 in DNA: TGTGCCAGCAGCTCGGAGGGACTAAGCATTAGGATCCAGTTCTTC.